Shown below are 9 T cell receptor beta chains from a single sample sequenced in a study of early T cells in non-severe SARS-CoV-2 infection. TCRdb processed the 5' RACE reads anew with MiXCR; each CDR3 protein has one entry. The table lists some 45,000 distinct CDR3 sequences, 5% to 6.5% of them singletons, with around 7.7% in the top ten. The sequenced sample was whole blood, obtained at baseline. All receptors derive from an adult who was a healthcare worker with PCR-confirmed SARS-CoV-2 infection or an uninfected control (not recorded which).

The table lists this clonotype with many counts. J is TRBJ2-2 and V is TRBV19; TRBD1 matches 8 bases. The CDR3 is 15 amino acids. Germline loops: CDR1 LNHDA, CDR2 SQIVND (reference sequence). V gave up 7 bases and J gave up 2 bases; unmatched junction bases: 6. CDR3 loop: CASTEGQANTGELFF. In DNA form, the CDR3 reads TGTGCCAGTACCGAGGGACAGGCTAACACCGGGGAGCTGTTTTTT.

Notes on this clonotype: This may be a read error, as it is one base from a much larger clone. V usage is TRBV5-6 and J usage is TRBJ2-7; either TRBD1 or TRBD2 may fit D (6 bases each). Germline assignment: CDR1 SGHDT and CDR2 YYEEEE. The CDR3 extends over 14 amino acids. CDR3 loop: CAGSLAGQLYEQYF. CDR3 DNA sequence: TGTGCCGGCAGCTTGGCGGGACAACTGTACGAGCAGTACTTC.

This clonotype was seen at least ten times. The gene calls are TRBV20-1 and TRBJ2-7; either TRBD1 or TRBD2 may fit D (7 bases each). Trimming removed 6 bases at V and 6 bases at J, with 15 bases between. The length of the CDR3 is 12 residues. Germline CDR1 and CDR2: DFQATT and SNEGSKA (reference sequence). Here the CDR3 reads CSAEGRGGEQYF. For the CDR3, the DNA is TGCAGTGCCGAGGGCAGGGGGGGCGAGCAGTACTTC.

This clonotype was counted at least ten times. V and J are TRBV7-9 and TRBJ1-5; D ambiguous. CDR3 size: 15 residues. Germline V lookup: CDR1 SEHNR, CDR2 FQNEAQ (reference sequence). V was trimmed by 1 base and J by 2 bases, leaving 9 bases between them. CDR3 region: CASSLDGVGNQPQHF. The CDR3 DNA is TGTGCCAGCAGCTTAGATGGGGTGGGCAATCAGCCCCAGCATTTT.

The CDR3 coding sequence is TGCAGTGCTACCCAGGGGGGAAGAGAGACCCAGTACTTC. Its translation: CSATQGGRETQYF. V is TRBV20-1 and J is TRBJ2-5; possible D gene TRBD1, 7 bases. V was cut by 4 bases and J by 4 bases, with 13 bases left in between. CDR1 and CDR2 (germline): DFQATT, SNEGSKA (reference sequence). The CDR3 is 13 residues long.

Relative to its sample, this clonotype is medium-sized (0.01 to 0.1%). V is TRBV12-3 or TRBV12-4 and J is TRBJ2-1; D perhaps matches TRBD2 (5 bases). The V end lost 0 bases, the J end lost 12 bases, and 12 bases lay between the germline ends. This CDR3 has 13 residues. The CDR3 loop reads CASSLAEASRQFF. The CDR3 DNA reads TGTGCCAGCAGTTTAGCGGAGGCTAGCAGGCAGTTCTTC.

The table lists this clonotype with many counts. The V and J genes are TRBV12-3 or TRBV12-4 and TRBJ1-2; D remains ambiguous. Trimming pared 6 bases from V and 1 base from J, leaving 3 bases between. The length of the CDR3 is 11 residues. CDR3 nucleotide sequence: TGTGCCAGCAGGCTTAACTATGGCTACACCTTC. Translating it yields CASRLNYGYTF.

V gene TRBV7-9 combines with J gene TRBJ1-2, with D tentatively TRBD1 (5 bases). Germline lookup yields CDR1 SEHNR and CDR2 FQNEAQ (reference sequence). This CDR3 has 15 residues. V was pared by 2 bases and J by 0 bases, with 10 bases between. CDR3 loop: CASSLFDRSNYGYTF. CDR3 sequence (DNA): TGTGCCAGCAGCTTATTCGACAGATCTAACTATGGCTACACCTTC. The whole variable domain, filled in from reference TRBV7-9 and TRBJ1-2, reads DTGVSQNPRHKITKRGQNVTFRCDPISEHNRLYWYRQTLGQGPEFLTYFQNEAQLEKSRLLSDRFSAERPKGSFSTLEIQRTEQGDSAMYLCASSLFDRSNYGYTFGSGTRLTVV.

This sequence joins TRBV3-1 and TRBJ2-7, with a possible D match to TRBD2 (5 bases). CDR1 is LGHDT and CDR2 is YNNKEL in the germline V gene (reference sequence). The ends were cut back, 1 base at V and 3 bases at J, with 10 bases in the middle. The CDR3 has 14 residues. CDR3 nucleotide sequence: TGTGCCAGCAGCCAAGGAGGGCTCCGCTACGAGCAGTACTTC. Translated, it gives CASSQGGLRYEQYF.